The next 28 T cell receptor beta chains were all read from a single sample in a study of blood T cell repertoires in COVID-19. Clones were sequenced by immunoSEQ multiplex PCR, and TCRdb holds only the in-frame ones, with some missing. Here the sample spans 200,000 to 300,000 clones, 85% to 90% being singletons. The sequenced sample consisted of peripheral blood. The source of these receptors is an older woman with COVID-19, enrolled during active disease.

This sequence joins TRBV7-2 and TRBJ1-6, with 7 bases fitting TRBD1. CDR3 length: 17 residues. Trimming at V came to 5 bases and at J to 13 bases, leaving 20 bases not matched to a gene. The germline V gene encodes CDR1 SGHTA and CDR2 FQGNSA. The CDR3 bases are TGTGCCAGCAGCAAAAACAGGGGTCCTAATTACTGGGTGCCCCTCCACTTT. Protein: CASSKNRGPNYWVPLHF.

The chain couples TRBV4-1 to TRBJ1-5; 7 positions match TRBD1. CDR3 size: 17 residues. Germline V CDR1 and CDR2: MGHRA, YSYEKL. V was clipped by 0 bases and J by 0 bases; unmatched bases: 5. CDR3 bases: TGCGCCAGCAGCCAAGACGTGACAGGGACTAGCAATCAGCCCCAGCATTTT. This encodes CASSQDVTGTSNQPQHF.

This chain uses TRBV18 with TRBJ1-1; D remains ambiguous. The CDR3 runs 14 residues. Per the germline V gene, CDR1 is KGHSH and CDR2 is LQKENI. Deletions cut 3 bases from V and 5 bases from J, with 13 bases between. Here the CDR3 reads CASSPLGAGTEAFF. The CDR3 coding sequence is TGTGCCAGCTCACCCTTAGGCGCGGGGACTGAAGCTTTCTTT.

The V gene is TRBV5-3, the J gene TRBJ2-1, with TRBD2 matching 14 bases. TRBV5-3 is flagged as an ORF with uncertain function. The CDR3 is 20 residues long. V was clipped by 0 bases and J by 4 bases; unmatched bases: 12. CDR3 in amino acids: CARSLASTSGRAVEYNEQFF. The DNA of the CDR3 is TGTGCCAGAAGCTTGGCCTCGACTAGCGGGAGGGCCGTCGAATACAATGAGCAGTTCTTC.

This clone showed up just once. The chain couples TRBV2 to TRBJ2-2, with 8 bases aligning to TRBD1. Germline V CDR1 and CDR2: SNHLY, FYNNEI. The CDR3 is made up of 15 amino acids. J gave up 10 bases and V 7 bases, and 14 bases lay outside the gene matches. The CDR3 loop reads CASKLRWTGPAELFF. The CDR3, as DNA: TGTGCCAGCAAACTCAGGTGGACAGGGCCAGCGGAGCTGTTTTTT.

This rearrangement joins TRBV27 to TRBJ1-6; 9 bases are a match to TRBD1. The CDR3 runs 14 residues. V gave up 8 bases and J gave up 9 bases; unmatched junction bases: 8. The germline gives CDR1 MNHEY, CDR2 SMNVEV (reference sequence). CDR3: CASGDREGVSPLHF. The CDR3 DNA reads TGTGCCAGCGGGGACAGGGAGGGAGTTTCACCCCTCCACTTT.

CDR3 residues: CASTSRGSGSFF. The CDR3 DNA follows: TGTGCCAGCACCAGTCGCGGGAGTGGGTCGTTCTTC. The gene calls are TRBV6-8 and TRBJ2-1; 7 bases are a match to TRBD2. With V trimmed by 7 bases and J by 15 bases, 12 bases remained unmatched. Germline V CDR1 and CDR2: MNHGY, SAAAGT. The CDR3 is 12 amino acids.

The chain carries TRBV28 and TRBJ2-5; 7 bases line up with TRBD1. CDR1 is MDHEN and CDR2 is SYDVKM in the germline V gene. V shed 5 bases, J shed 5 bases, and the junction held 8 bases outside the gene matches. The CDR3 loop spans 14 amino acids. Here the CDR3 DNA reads TGTGCCAGCAGTGAGACAGGGAGAGGGGAGACCCAGTACTTC. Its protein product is CASSETGRGETQYF. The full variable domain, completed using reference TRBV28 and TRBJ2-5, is DVKVTQSSRYLVKRTGEKVFLECVQDMDHENMFWYRQDPGLGLRLIYFSYDVKMKEKGDIPEGYSVSREKKERFSLILESASTNQTSMYLCASSETGRGETQYFGPGTRLLVL.

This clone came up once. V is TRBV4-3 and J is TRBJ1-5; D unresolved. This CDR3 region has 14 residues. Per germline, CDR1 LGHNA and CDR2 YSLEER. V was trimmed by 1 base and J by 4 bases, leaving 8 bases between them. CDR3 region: CASSQVRDNQPQHF. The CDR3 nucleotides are TGCGCCAGCAGCCAAGTCCGAGATAATCAGCCCCAGCATTTT.

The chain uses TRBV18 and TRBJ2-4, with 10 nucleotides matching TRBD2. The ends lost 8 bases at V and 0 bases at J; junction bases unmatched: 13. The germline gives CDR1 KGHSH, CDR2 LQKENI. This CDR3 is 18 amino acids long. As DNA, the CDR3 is TGTGCCAGCACCCCCGGGACTAGCGCTACCCAAGCCAAAAACATTCAGTACTTC. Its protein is CASTPGTSATQAKNIQYF.

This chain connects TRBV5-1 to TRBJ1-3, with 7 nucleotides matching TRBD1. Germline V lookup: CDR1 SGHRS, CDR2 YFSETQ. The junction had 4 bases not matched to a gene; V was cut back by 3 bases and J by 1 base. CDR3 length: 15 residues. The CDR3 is CASSSTGESGNTIYF. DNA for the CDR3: TGCGCCAGCAGCTCAACAGGGGAATCTGGAAACACCATATATTTT.

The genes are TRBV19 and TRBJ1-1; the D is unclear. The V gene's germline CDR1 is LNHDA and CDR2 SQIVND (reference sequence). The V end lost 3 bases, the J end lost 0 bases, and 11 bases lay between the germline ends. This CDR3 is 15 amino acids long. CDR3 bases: TGTGCCAGTAGTATTTCCCAGGTACTGAACACTGAAGCTTTCTTT. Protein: CASSISQVLNTEAFF.

The DNA of the CDR3 is TGTGCCAGCAGCTTAGGCGGTGGCCAAGCCTACGAGCAGTACTTC. It specifies CASSLGGGQAYEQYF. V gene TRBV11-2 combines with J gene TRBJ2-7; D is unresolved. The CDR3 loop spans 15 amino acids. Germline V gives CDR1 SGHAT, CDR2 FQNNGV. Trimming left V 1 base short and J 2 bases short, with 12 bases between.

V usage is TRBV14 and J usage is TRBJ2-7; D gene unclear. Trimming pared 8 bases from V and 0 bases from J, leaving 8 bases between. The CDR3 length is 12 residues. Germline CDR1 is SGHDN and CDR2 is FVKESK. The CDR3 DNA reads TGTGCCAGCGGCGGCCTCTCCTACGAGCAGTACTTC. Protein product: CASGGLSYEQYF.

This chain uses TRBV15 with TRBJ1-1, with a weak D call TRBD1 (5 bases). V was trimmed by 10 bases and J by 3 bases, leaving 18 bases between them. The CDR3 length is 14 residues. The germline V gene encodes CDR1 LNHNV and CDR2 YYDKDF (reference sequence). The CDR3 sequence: CAIKGRGLHTEAFF. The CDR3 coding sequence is TGTGCCATTAAGGGGCGGGGACTGCACACTGAAGCTTTCTTT.

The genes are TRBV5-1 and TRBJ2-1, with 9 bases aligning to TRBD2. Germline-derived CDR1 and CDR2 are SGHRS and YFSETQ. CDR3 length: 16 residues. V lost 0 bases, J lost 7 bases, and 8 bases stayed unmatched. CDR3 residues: CASSLEGLAPLNEQFF. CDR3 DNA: TGCGCCAGCAGCTTGGAGGGACTAGCTCCCTTGAATGAGCAGTTCTTC.

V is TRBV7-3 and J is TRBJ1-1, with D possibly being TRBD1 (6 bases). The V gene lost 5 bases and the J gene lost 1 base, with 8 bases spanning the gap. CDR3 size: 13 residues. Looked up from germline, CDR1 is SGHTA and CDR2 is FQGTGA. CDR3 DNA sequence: TGTGCCAGCAGCAAGGGACAGAACACTGAAGCTTTCTTT. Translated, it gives CASSKGQNTEAFF.

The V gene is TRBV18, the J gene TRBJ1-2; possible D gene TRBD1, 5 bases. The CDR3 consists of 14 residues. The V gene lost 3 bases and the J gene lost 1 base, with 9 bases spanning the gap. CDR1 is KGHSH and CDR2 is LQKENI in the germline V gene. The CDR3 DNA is TGTGCCAGCTCACCTGACAGTCTTAACTATGGCTACACCTTC. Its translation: CASSPDSLNYGYTF.

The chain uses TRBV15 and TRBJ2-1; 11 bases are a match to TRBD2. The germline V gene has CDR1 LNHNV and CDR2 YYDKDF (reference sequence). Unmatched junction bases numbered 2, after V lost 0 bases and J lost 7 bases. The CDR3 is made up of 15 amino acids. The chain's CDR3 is CATSRELAGENEQFF. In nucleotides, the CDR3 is TGTGCCACCAGCAGAGAACTAGCGGGAGAGAATGAGCAGTTCTTC.

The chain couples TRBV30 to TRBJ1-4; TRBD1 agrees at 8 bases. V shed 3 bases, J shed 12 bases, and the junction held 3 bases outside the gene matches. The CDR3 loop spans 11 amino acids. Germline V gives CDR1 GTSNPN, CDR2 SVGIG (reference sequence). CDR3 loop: CAWSGQGELFF. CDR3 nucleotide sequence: TGTGCCTGGAGCGGACAGGGAGAACTGTTTTTT.

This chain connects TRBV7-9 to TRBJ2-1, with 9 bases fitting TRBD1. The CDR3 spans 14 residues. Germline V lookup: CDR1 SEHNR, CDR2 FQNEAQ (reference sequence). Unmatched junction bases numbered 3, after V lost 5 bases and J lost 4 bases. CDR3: CASSRTGDYNEQFF. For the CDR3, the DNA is TGTGCCAGCAGCCGGACAGGGGATTACAATGAGCAGTTCTTC.

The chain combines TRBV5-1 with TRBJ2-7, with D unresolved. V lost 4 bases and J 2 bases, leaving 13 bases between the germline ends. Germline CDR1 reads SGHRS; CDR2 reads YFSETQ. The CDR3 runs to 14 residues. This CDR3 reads CASSPQTATYEQYF. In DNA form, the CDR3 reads TGCGCCAGCAGCCCCCAGACTGCCACCTACGAGCAGTACTTC.

The CDR3 nucleotides read TGTGCCAGCAGTCCAGAGACTAGCGGGGTTCCCCACTACAATGAGCAGTTCTTC. Amino acids: CASSPETSGVPHYNEQFF. This rearrangement joins TRBV27 to TRBJ2-1, with 11 bases lining up with TRBD2. The trim removed 5 bases at V and 3 bases at J, leaving 12 bases unmatched. The CDR3 has 18 amino acids. The germline gives CDR1 MNHEY, CDR2 SMNVEV (reference sequence).

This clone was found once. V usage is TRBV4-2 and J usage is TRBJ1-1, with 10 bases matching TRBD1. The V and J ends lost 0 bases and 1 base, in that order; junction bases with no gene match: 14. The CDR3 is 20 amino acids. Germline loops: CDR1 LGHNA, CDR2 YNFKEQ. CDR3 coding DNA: TGTGCCAGCAGCCAAGACAACCGAGGGACAGGGGCGATTCCGAACACTGAAGCTTTCTTT. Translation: CASSQDNRGTGAIPNTEAFF.

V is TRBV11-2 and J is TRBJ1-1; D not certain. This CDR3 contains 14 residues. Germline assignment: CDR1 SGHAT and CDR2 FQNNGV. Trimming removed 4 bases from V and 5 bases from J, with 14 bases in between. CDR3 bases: TGTGCCAGCAGCTCAGGTTGGAGAGGGACTGAAGCTTTCTTT. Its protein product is CASSSGWRGTEAFF.

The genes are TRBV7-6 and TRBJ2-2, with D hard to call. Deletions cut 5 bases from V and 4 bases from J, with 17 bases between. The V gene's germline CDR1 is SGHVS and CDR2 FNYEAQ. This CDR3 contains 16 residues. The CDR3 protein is CASSRSIALITGELFF. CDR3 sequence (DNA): TGTGCCAGCAGCCGCAGTATAGCTCTTATCACCGGGGAGCTGTTTTTT.

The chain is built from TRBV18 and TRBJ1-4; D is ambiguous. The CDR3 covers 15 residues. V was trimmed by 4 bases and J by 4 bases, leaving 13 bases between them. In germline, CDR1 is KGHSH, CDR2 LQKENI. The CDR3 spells CASSRRQRLNEKLFF. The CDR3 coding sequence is TGTGCCAGCTCACGGCGACAACGCCTTAATGAAAAACTGTTTTTT.

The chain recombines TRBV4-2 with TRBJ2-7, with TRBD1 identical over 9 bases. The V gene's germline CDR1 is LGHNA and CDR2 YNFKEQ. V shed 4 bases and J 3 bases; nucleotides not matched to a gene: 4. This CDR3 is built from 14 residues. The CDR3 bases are TGTGCCAGCAGCCTAGAGGACAGGGGCTACGAGCAGTACTTC. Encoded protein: CASSLEDRGYEQYF.